A single sample is the source of the 18 T cell receptor beta chains below, sequenced in a study of CD8 T cells in Susac syndrome (dated by TCRdb to between 2018 and 2021). The protocol used for the library was the immunoSEQ multiplex PCR assay. RNA was extracted using the RNeasy kit, and about 0.5 to 1 ug of the RNA was reverse transcribed with random hexamers. TCRdb passed the public sequencing reads through fastp at Q25 and MiXCR, retaining productive beta sequences. When rows share a CDR3 protein, they turn into one entry using the most common DNA and genes. A total of under 200,000 distinct CDR3 sequences appear in this sample, 85% to 95% of them only once. The biggest ten clones account for approximately 0.094% of the sample. The sequencing input was CD4+ T cells from PBMCs. Receptor source: a human donor in good health.

The DNA for the CDR3 is TGTGCCAGTAGTATAGAATGGAGGGCCAATGAGCAGTTCTTC. Translating gives CASSIEWRANEQFF. The chain combines TRBV19 with TRBJ2-1, with a weak D call TRBD2 (6 bases). The CDR3 loop spans 14 amino acids. The germline CDR1 and CDR2 sequences are LNHDA and SQIVND (reference sequence). Trimming pared 0 bases from V and 6 bases from J, leaving 9 bases between.

This clonotype was observed a few times. This chain uses TRBV6-1 with TRBJ2-3, with 12 bases that match TRBD2. Germline loops: CDR1 MNHNS, CDR2 SASEGT. V trimming: 6 bases; J trimming: 3 bases; junction bases outside the gene matches: 7. This CDR3 contains 16 residues. CDR3 coding DNA: TGTGCCAGCAGAGGACTAGCGGGATCGATAACAGATACGCAGTATTTT. Translation gives CASRGLAGSITDTQYF.

CDR3 protein: CASSPLGPTVACIAGYTF. The CDR3 nucleotides are TGCGCCAGCAGTCCCCTAGGGCCAACGGTAGCTTGCATCGCTGGCTACACCTTC. This chain joins TRBV23-1 and TRBJ1-2, with unresolved D. TRBV23-1 falls under the ORF class, with uncertain function. The V and J ends lost 4 bases and 7 bases respectively, with 28 bases between them. This CDR3 comprises 18 residues.

The table lists this clonotype with a count of one. This chain connects TRBV12-3 or TRBV12-4 to TRBJ2-7; no firm D call. The CDR3 spans 11 residues. V dropped 5 bases and J dropped 5 bases, with 7 bases sitting between them. The CDR3 DNA sequence: TGTGCCAGCAGTCCGCACGACGAGCAGTACTTC. Amino acids: CASSPHDEQYF.

The chain carries TRBV5-6 and TRBJ2-1, with D unclear. CDR1 is SGHDT, CDR2 YYEEEE, per germline. With 3 bases removed from V and 6 bases from J, the gap between germline ends came to 7 bases. This CDR3 comprises 12 residues. For the CDR3, the DNA is TGTGCCAGCAGCTCGACCGTCAATGAGCAGTTCTTC. Its protein is CASSSTVNEQFF.

The chain uses TRBV3-1 and TRBJ1-6, with 7 bases fitting TRBD1. The CDR3 sequence is 14 residues long. The V segment lost 4 bases and the J segment 10 bases; nucleotides outside the gene matches: 7. Germline loops: CDR1 LGHDT, CDR2 YNNKEL (reference sequence). This chain's CDR3 is CASSPTGELSPLHF. The DNA for the CDR3 is TGTGCCAGCAGCCCTACAGGGGAATTATCACCCCTCCACTTT.

This rearrangement joins TRBV5-1 to TRBJ1-2; no clear D gene. The germline gives CDR1 SGHRS, CDR2 YFSETQ. Trimming took off 5 bases at V and 2 bases at J, with 7 bases between the two ends. This CDR3 spans 12 amino acids. Written as DNA, the CDR3 is TGCGCCAGCAGGGCAGAAAACTATGGCTACACCTTC. This encodes CASRAENYGYTF.

The chain combines TRBV12-3 or TRBV12-4 with TRBJ2-3; D is possibly TRBD1 (6 bases). Trimming left V 6 bases short and J 2 bases short, with 9 bases between. The CDR3 loop spans 13 amino acids. CDR3 in amino acids: CASRDRFTDTQYF. DNA for the CDR3: TGTGCCAGCAGGGACAGATTCACAGATACGCAGTATTTT.

This chain connects TRBV6-1 to TRBJ1-6, with D uncertain. Germline assignment: CDR1 MNHNS and CDR2 SASEGT. V dropped 6 bases and J dropped 8 bases, with 11 bases sitting between them. The CDR3 runs 13 residues. This CDR3 is CASRDSMDSPLHF. The DNA of the CDR3 is TGTGCCAGCAGGGATTCCATGGATTCACCCCTCCACTTT.

V gene TRBV4-1 combines with J gene TRBJ2-7; no definite D call. Germline V CDR1 and CDR2: MGHRA, YSYEKL. CDR3 size: 13 residues. V was pared by 4 bases and J by 3 bases, with 10 bases between. CDR3 in DNA: TGCGCCAGCAGCCCTGTCCAGAGCTACGAGCAGTACTTC. Its translation is CASSPVQSYEQYF.

The CDR3 protein is CSASEGRGYTF. The CDR3 DNA reads as TGCAGTGCTAGTGAAGGACGTGGCTACACCTTC. The J gene is TRBJ1-2, the V gene TRBV20-1; the D is unclear. CDR1 and CDR2 from the germline V gene are DFQATT and SNEGSKA (reference sequence). V lost 3 bases and J 7 bases, leaving 9 bases between the germline ends. CDR3 size: 11 residues.

The chain uses TRBV3-1 and TRBJ1-2; D is unresolved. Between the trimmed V and J ends, which lost 4 bases and 8 bases, there was a span of 14 bases. Germline CDR1 and CDR2: LGHDT and YNNKEL (reference sequence). The CDR3 has 13 residues. The CDR3 region has the DNA TGTGCCAGCAGCCTGGTACCGGCGTCGGGCTACACCTTC. Translating it yields CASSLVPASGYTF.

The chain uses TRBV11-2 and TRBJ2-7; either TRBD1 or TRBD2 may fit D (6 bases each). This CDR3 region has 14 residues. Trimming shortened V by 5 bases and J by 4 bases, and 15 bases separated the two germline ends. Germline V gene data show CDR1 as SGHAT and CDR2 as FQNNGV. CDR3 region: CASSTTRGEYEQYF. The CDR3 DNA sequence: TGTGCCAGCAGCACTACAAGGGGGGAGTACGAGCAGTACTTC.

The chain links TRBV20-1 to TRBJ2-1; TRBD2 might be the D (6 bases). This CDR3 comprises 18 residues. CDR1 DFQATT and CDR2 SNEGSKA come from the germline V gene (reference sequence). V lost 0 bases, J lost 0 bases, and 18 bases lay in between. The CDR3 region has the DNA TGCAGTGCTAGAGATCCGCTCGGAGGGGAAGACTCCTACAATGAGCAGTTCTTC. Translating it yields CSARDPLGGEDSYNEQFF.

The chain links TRBV5-4 to TRBJ1-6, with 7 bases lining up with TRBD1. Germline V gene lookup returns CDR1 SGHNT and CDR2 YYREEE (reference sequence). V was pared by 4 bases and J by 13 bases, with 11 bases of the junction left unmatched. The CDR3 has 14 amino acids. The CDR3 region is CASSPDRALPPLHF. The CDR3 DNA is TGTGCCAGCAGCCCCGACAGGGCCTTGCCGCCCCTCCACTTT.

This clonotype appeared once. The chain uses TRBV11-2 and TRBJ1-1, with 8 bases aligning to TRBD1. Germline-derived CDR1 and CDR2 are SGHAT and FQNNGV. There are 14 residues in the CDR3. Trimming took 5 bases from V and 6 from J; bases not matched to a gene: 8. CDR3 protein: CASSLHVTGAEAFF. CDR3 nucleotides: TGTGCCAGCAGCCTCCACGTGACAGGGGCTGAAGCTTTCTTT.

For the CDR3, the DNA is TGTGCCAGCAGGGGAGACGAGGTCGGGACAGATACGCAGTATTTT. It specifies CASRGDEVGTDTQYF. The V call is TRBV2, the J call TRBJ2-3, with a tentative D call TRBD2 (5 bases). Germline CDR1 SNHLY, CDR2 FYNNEI. The ends were cut back, 6 bases at V and 3 bases at J, with 16 bases in the middle. The length of the CDR3 is 15 residues.

This clonotype was detected only once. The rearrangement uses TRBV28 and TRBJ2-3; 8 nucleotides agree with TRBD2. Germline lookup yields CDR1 MDHEN and CDR2 SYDVKM. J was trimmed by 5 bases and V by 10 bases; bases with no gene match: 2. The CDR3 is 11 amino acids. CDR3 sequence: CANAGGDTQYF. CDR3 coding DNA: TGTGCCAACGCGGGGGGAGATACGCAGTATTTT.